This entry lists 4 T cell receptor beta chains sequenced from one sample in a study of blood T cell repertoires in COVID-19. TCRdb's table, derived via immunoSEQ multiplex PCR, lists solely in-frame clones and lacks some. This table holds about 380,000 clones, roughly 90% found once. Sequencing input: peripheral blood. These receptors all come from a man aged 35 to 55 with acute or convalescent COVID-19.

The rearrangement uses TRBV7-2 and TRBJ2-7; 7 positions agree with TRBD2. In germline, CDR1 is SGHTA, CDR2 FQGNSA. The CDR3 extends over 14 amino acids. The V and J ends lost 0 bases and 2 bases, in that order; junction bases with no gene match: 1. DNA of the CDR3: TGTGCCAGCAGCTTAGCGGGAGGGCCCTACGAGCAGTACTTC. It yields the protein CASSLAGGPYEQYF.

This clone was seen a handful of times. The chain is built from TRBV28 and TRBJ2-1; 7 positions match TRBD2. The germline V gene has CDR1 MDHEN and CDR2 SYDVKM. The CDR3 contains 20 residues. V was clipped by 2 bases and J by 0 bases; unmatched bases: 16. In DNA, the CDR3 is TGTGCCAGCAGTTTAAGAAGGGTGGCTAGCGGAGGCCCCTCCTACAATGAGCAGTTCTTC. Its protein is CASSLRRVASGGPSYNEQFF. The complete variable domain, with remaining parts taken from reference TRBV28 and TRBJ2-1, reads DVKVTQSSRYLVKRTGEKVFLECVQDMDHENMFWYRQDPGLGLRLIYFSYDVKMKEKGDIPEGYSVSREKKERFSLILESASTNQTSMYLCASSLRRVASGGPSYNEQFFGPGTRLTVL.

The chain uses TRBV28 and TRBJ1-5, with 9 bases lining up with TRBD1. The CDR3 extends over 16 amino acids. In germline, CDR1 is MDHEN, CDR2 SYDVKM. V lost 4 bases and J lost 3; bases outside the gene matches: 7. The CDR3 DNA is TGTGCCAGCAGTTCGAATACAGGGGGCTACAATCAGCCCCAGCATTTT. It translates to CASSSNTGGYNQPQHF.

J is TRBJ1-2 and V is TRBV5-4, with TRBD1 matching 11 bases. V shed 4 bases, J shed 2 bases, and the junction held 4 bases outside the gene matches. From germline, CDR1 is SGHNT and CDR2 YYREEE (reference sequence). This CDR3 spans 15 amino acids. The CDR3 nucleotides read TGTGCCAGCAGCACGGACAGGGGGCGGAACTATGGCTACACCTTC. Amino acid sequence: CASSTDRGRNYGYTF.